A single sample gave rise to the 30 T cell receptor beta chains below, sequenced in a study of tumor-infiltrating lymphocytes in primary liver carcinoma (dated by TCRdb to the late 2010s). Without any cell sorting, total RNA and DNA were extracted together from around 18-30 mg of bulk tissue using the AllPrep DNA/RNA mini kit. The instrument given in TCRdb is Illumina HiSeq 2500. Starting from 450 to 500 ng total RNA, TCRbeta-specific cDNA was produced by reverse transcription with a constant-region primer and ProtoScript II reverse transcriptase. Three nested multiplex PCR rounds, following a slightly modified ARM-PCR procedure, were used to build the TCRbeta libraries. The first two PCR rounds used multiplex TRBV1-TRBV30 forward primers with a Cbeta reverse primer, each for 10 cycles. The raw public data were reprocessed by TCRdb itself: fastp quality trimming at Q25, MiXCR clonotype calling, in-frame beta chains only. Identical CDR3 protein sequences are pooled into one entry, listed with their most common genes and DNA. The table for this sample lists roughly 78,000 distinct CDR3 sequences; about 70% of them were counted only once. 12% to 15% of the sample rests with the top ten.

The sample was liver tumor tissue from sampling region 4. In the paper's terms, the cell subset or site label means: tumor region T4, right-lateral pole. These receptors were obtained from a woman aged 60-70 years with primary liver carcinoma and hepatitis B virus infection.

Concerning this clonotype: One end of the junction fails to match germline, which may point to a read error. This chain links TRBV12-3 or TRBV12-4 with TRBJ1-1; tentatively, D is TRBD1 (6 bases). CDR3 size: 13 residues. The CDR3 nucleotides read TGTGCTAGCAGAAGGGCAGGGGACACTGAAGCTTTCTTT. As protein: CASRRAGDTEAFF.

Regarding this clonotype: Likely a read error: the CDR3 ends without its conserved phenylalanine or tryptophan. Because the CDR3's place on the DNA is in doubt, the DNA is left out and the CDR3 is given as listed by TCRdb. The chain couples TRBV4-2 to TRBJ1-4. The germline V gene encodes CDR1 LGHNA and CDR2 YNFKEQ. The CDR3 region is 14 residues in length, termini included. The CDR3 loop reads CANSQGGSNEKQFL.

Remarks on this clonotype: In this CDR3 the conserved last residue, phenylalanine or tryptophan, is missing, so a read error is likely. V usage is TRBV4-2 and J usage is TRBJ2-2, with 11 bases fitting TRBD2. CDR1 LGHNA and CDR2 YNFKEQ come from the germline V gene. The CDR3 is 19 amino acids. The junction had 10 bases not matched to a gene; V was cut back by 0 bases and J by 4 bases. For the CDR3, the DNA is TGTGCCAGCAGCCAAGATTTAATGCTAGCGGGAGGAGGCACCGGGGAGCTGTTTATT. It translates to CASSQDLMLAGGGTGELFI.

This clonotype has just one count. It may be a read error: a sequence one base away is much more abundant. This sequence joins TRBV30 and TRBJ1-1; D uncertain. Trimming shortened V by 3 bases and J by 2 bases, and 16 bases separated the two germline ends. Germline-derived CDR1 and CDR2 are GTSNPN and SVGIG (reference sequence). The CDR3 length is 15 residues. CDR3 in amino acids: CAWRGISSYNTEAFF. CDR3 DNA: TGTGCCTGGAGAGGTATTTCGTCCTACAACACTGAAGCTTTCTTT. The variable domain in full, completed from reference TRBV30 and TRBJ1-1, reads SQTIHQWPATLVQPVGSPLSLECTVEGTSNPNLYWYRQAAGRGLQLLFYSVGIGQISSEVPQNLSASRPQDRQFILSSKKLLLSDSGFYLCAWRGISSYNTEAFFGQGTRLTVV.

About this clonotype itself: The junction differs from germline at one of its ends, possibly a read error. The CDR3: CTSSPPGWTYEQYF. CDR3 sequence (DNA): TGTACCAGCTCACCTCCAGGGTGGACCTACGAGCAGTACTTC. This chain joins TRBV18 and TRBJ2-7, with TRBD1 as a possible D gene (5 bases). Germline V gives CDR1 KGHSH, CDR2 LQKENI. This CDR3 contains 14 residues.

This rearrangement joins TRBV28 to TRBJ1-1; TRBD1 might be the D (6 bases). From germline, CDR1 is MDHEN and CDR2 SYDVKM. The CDR3 runs 12 residues. The V gene lost 6 bases and the J gene lost 8 bases, with 13 bases spanning the gap. CDR3 loop: CASSHRVFEAFF. CDR3 in DNA: TGTGCCAGCAGCCACAGGGTTTTCGAAGCTTTCTTT.

A single count supports this clonotype. One junction end disagrees with the germline gene, perhaps due to a read error. The rearrangement uses TRBV19 and TRBJ2-6; TRBD1 is a possible D gene (5 bases). CDR1 and CDR2 from the germline V gene are LNHDA and SQIVND (reference sequence). This CDR3 comprises 15 residues. This CDR3 is CASIPGNSGANILTF. In nucleotides, the CDR3 is TGTGCCAGTATCCCGGGCAACTCTGGGGCCAACATCCTGACTTTC.

This sequence joins TRBV4-2 and TRBJ2-7; 13 nucleotides line up with TRBD2. J gave up 6 bases and V 1 base, and 6 bases lay outside the gene matches. Germline values: CDR1 LGHNA, CDR2 YNFKEQ. The CDR3 extends over 16 amino acids. Here the CDR3 DNA reads TGTGCCAGCAGCCAAGGGACTAGCGGGAGAGGGAGCGAGCAGTACTTC. This translates into CASSQGTSGRGSEQYF.

The J gene is TRBJ2-1, the V gene TRBV11-3; 7 positions agree with TRBD2. With V trimmed by 2 bases and J by 13 bases, 20 bases remained unmatched. The germline CDR1 and CDR2 sequences are SGHNT and YENEEA. This CDR3 is built from 17 residues. The CDR3 DNA sequence: TGTGCCAGCAGCTTATGTCGGGGGGAGTGGGATGTCGATGGACAGTTCTTC. Translation: CASSLCRGEWDVDGQFF.

This clonotype was detected once. Mismatch with germline at one junction end may stem from a read error. This sequence joins TRBV6-5 and TRBJ2-2; maybe TRBD2 (5 bases). The CDR3 contains 16 residues. Germline lookup yields CDR1 MNHEY and CDR2 SVGAGI. In DNA form, the CDR3 reads TGTGCCTGCAGATTTGGCCTAGAGGGTTCTGCCGGGGAGATGTTTTTT. This codes for CACRFGLEGSAGEMFF.

Comment on this clonotype: A read error is possible here, since a much larger clone lies one base away. The chain has TRBV5-1 and TRBJ2-3; 7 nucleotides align to TRBD1. V dropped 9 bases and J dropped 2; count of bases not matched to a gene: 6. Germline V gene lookup returns CDR1 SGHRS and CDR2 YFSETQ. The CDR3 loop spans 13 amino acids. CDR3 nucleotides: TGCGCCACCAAGACAGGGACCACAGATACGCAGTATTTT. It is translated as CATKTGTTDTQYF.

Many counts were recorded for this clonotype. V is TRBV28 and J is TRBJ2-3; 10 bases are a match to TRBD1. V lost 11 bases to trimming and J lost 1 base; unmatched junction nucleotides: 12. Germline values: CDR1 MDHEN, CDR2 SYDVKM. CDR3 size: 16 residues. The DNA of the CDR3 is TGTGCCTCGCACCCGGGACAGGGGTGGGGCACAGATACGCAGTATTTT. It is translated as CASHPGQGWGTDTQYF.

About this clonotype: This sequence may be a read error, since a much larger clone differs from it by one base. The CDR3 DNA follows: TGTGGCTGGAAACCCCGGAACAGGGCCCAAGAGACCCAGTACTTC. Translated, it gives CGWKPRNRAQETQYF. J is TRBJ2-5 and V is TRBV30; tentative D call: TRBD1 (6 bases). Germline V lookup: CDR1 GTSNPN, CDR2 SVGIG (reference sequence). The CDR3 runs 15 residues. The complete variable domain, with remaining parts taken from reference TRBV30 and TRBJ2-5, reads SQTIHQWPATLVQPVGSPLSLECTVEGTSNPNLYWYRQAAGRGLQLLFYSVGIGQISSEVPQNLSASRPQDRQFILSSKKLLLSDSGFYLCGWKPRNRAQETQYFGPGTRLLVL.

With regard to this clonotype: One junction end disagrees with the germline gene, perhaps due to a read error. This chain connects TRBV29-1 to TRBJ2-1; the D gene is possibly TRBD2 (6 bases). CDR1 is SQVTM, CDR2 ANQGSEA, per germline. The CDR3 loop spans 17 amino acids. The CDR3, as DNA: TGCAGCCTTGAAGAGCTTGGCGGAGGGGTGTCCTACAATGAGCAGTTCTTC. Translated: CSLEELGGGVSYNEQFF.

On this clonotype itself: Germline is not matched at one junction end, which may reflect a read error. The CDR3 region has the DNA TGTGCCATCAGCCAAAGGACAGAGAACTATAATTCACCCCTCCGCTTT. Translation gives CAISQRTENYNSPLRF. The V call is TRBV5-5, the J call TRBJ1-6; D may be TRBD1 (6 bases). The CDR3 loop spans 16 amino acids. Germline V gene lookup returns CDR1 SGHKS and CDR2 YYEKEE (reference sequence).

With regard to this clonotype: The junction does not match germline at one end; this may be a read error. V and J are TRBV29-1 and TRBJ2-1; 9 nucleotides match TRBD1. The CDR3 sequence is 14 residues long. In germline, CDR1 is SQVTM, CDR2 ANQGSEA. The CDR3: CSVGTGTDYDEQFF. The CDR3 nucleotides read TGCAGCGTCGGGACAGGGACGGACTACGATGAGCAGTTCTTC.

This clonotype was recorded a few times. A junction boundary mismatches the germline segment, possibly from a read error. The chain combines TRBV6-6 with TRBJ1-5, with TRBD1 matching over 8 bases. The CDR3 is made up of 14 amino acids. CDR1 MNHNY and CDR2 SVGAGI come from the germline V gene (reference sequence). CDR3 amino acids: CASSYQGAGQSQHF. The CDR3 nucleotides read TGTGCCAGCAGTTACCAGGGGGCGGGTCAGTCCCAGCATTTT.

Comment on this clonotype: The junction departs from the called germline gene at one end, perhaps through a read error. This rearrangement joins TRBV5-4 to TRBJ2-1; TRBD1 matches 9 bases. The length of the CDR3 is 14 residues. Germline V lookup: CDR1 SGHNT, CDR2 YYREEE (reference sequence). This CDR3 reads CVSSSQGANPRQSF. CDR3 nucleotides: TGTGTCAGCAGTTCACAGGGGGCAAACCCCCGCCAGTCCTTC.

This clonotype has a handful of counts. The rearrangement links TRBV19 to TRBJ2-2; D is uncertain. CDR3 size: 17 residues. The V end lost 2 bases, the J end lost 3 bases, and 16 bases lay between the germline ends. Germline V gene lookup returns CDR1 LNHDA and CDR2 SQIVND (reference sequence). CDR3 sequence (DNA): TGTGCCAGTAGTATACCCTCACGGGTGGGATACACCGGGGAGCTGTTTTTT. It codes for CASSIPSRVGYTGELFF.

This clonotype was found a few times. The V and J genes are TRBV2 and TRBJ2-2, with D tentatively TRBD1 (6 bases). Trimming took 8 bases from V and 1 from J, leaving 14 bases between them. The CDR3 is made up of 15 amino acids. Germline V gives CDR1 SNHLY, CDR2 FYNNEI. The CDR3 spells CASALNRVNTGELFF. The CDR3 DNA is TGTGCCAGCGCTTTGAACAGGGTGAACACCGGGGAGCTGTTTTTT. Using reference TRBV2 and TRBJ2-2 for the parts outside the CDR3, the full variable domain is EPEVTQTPSHQVTQMGQEVILRCVPISNHLYFYWYRQILGQKVEFLVSFYNNEISEKSEIFDDQFSVERPDGSNFTLKIRSTKLEDSAMYFCASALNRVNTGELFFGEGSRLTVL.

With regard to this clonotype: The junction does not match germline at one end; this may be a read error. The chain carries TRBV6-1 and TRBJ1-1, with D unresolved. This CDR3 is built from 13 residues. Per germline, CDR1 MNHNS and CDR2 SASEGT. This chain's CDR3 is CATSEPRNTEAFF. The CDR3 nucleotides are TGTGCCACCAGTGAACCTAGGAACACTGAAGCTTTCTTT.

This chain's CDR3 is CASSPRGASGVYNEQFF. The CDR3 DNA follows: TGTGCCAGCAGCCCCCGCGGTGCTAGCGGGGTTTACAATGAGCAGTTCTTC. This chain joins TRBV7-9 and TRBJ2-1, with 9 bases matching TRBD2. Trimming took 5 bases from V and 4 from J; bases not matched to a gene: 12. This CDR3 is 17 amino acids long. Germline-derived CDR1 and CDR2 are SEHNR and FQNEAQ (reference sequence).

At least ten counts were recorded for this clonotype. This chain links TRBV5-5 with TRBJ1-2; D is undetermined. Germline loops: CDR1 SGHKS, CDR2 YYEKEE (reference sequence). The CDR3 has 15 residues. Trimming cost V 1 base and J 1 base, with 11 bases left between them. The CDR3 DNA follows: TGTGCCAGCAGCTTGATAGGGATCAGTAACTATGGCTACACCTTC. It is translated as CASSLIGISNYGYTF.

About this clonotype itself: A clone one base away is much larger, so this may be a read error. The chain carries TRBV28 and TRBJ1-5, with TRBD1 as a possible D gene (5 bases). V was clipped by 8 bases and J by 3 bases, with 17 bases between them. The CDR3 length is 15 residues. Germline values: CDR1 MDHEN, CDR2 SYDVKM. CDR3 sequence (DNA): TGTGCCAGCGTTGGGGCAGGGTGCTTCAATCAGCCCCAGCATTTT. This sequence encodes CASVGAGCFNQPQHF.

In regard to this clonotype: Germline is not matched at one junction end, which may reflect a read error. The rearrangement links TRBV6-6 to TRBJ2-2; D possibly corresponds to TRBD2 (5 bases). CDR1 is MNHNY, CDR2 SVGAGI, per germline (reference sequence). This CDR3 region has 17 residues. Here the CDR3 reads CANSYLAQASNTGELSF. The CDR3 DNA reads as TGTGCCAACAGTTACTTGGCTCAGGCCTCGAACACCGGGGAGCTGTCTTTT.

V is TRBV6-5 and J is TRBJ2-1, with D unclear. CDR3 length equals 14 residues. Germline assignment: CDR1 MNHEY and CDR2 SVGAGI. Trimming removed 5 bases from V and 16 bases from J, with 24 bases in between. CDR3 bases: TGTGCCAGCAGTACGGGTGGGCTATACGATGAACACTTCTTC. Amino acids: CASSTGGLYDEHFF.

The chain links TRBV6-5 to TRBJ1-1; tentative D call: TRBD1 (6 bases). The V gene lost 11 bases and the J gene lost 8 bases, with 24 bases spanning the gap. Germline values: CDR1 MNHEY, CDR2 SVGAGI. The CDR3 spans 14 residues. In nucleotides, the CDR3 is TGTGCCTACAGTTACTCGACCGGGAGGGGGGAAGCTTTCTTT. Translating gives CAYSYSTGRGEAFF.

As regards this clonotype: Since a much larger clone is just one base distant, this may be a read error. The J gene is TRBJ2-1, the V gene TRBV5-1, with D perhaps matching TRBD1 or TRBD2 (5 bases each). This CDR3 has 15 amino acids. The germline gives CDR1 SGHRS, CDR2 YFSETQ. This CDR3 is CTSGQGVSSYNEQFF. The CDR3 nucleotides read TGCACCAGCGGTCAGGGAGTAAGCTCCTACAATGAGCAGTTCTTC.

This clonotype was recorded once. A read error is possible here, since a much larger clone lies one base away. The J gene is TRBJ2-6, the V gene TRBV28; possibly TRBD1 or TRBD2 for D (5 bases each). This CDR3 comprises 16 residues. CDR1 and CDR2 (germline): MDHEN, SYDVKM. The CDR3 coding sequence is TGTGCCAGCAGTTTAAATCCAGGGTTCGGGGCCAACGTCCTGTCTTTC. It encodes CASSLNPGFGANVLSF.

This clonotype has only one observation. A much larger clonotype is one base distant, so this may be a read error. This chain links TRBV5-1 with TRBJ2-6, with D uncertain. Germline lookup yields CDR1 SGHRS and CDR2 YFSETQ. The V end was cut by 7 bases, the J end by 0 bases, with 14 bases between. The CDR3 spans 16 residues. CDR3 residues: CASGSPAGSGANVLTF. The CDR3 nucleotides are TGCGCCAGCGGCTCTCCAGCCGGCTCTGGGGCCAACGTCCTGACTTTC.